One sample yielded the 17 T cell receptor beta chains listed below, sequenced in a study of PD-L1 blockade in urothelial cancer (TCRdb year 2017). Library method: the immunoSEQ multiplex PCR assay. Not all clones reach the TCRdb copy of this immuneACCESS table, which keeps in-frame sequences only. Checked studies attribute under half of the gap to unresolved V genes and leave the rest unexplained. For this sample there are some 65,000 clones; under 90% appear just once. Jointly, the top ten make up roughly 3.2% of the sample. The time point label corresponds to: pretreatment peripheral blood. Sequenced here: PBMCs, sampled around atezolizumab (anti-PD-L1) treatment. The source is a man between 65 and 85 years old with urothelial cancer.

Turning to this clone: One end of the junction varies from germline; a read error may be responsible. The CDR3 sequence: CAWGVGLAGEETQYF. In DNA, the CDR3 is TGTGCCTGGGGTGTAGGGCTAGCGGGAGAAGAGACCCAGTACTTC. This chain links TRBV30 with TRBJ2-5, with 10 positions matching TRBD2. The CDR3 consists of 15 residues. Looked up from germline, CDR1 is GTSNPN and CDR2 is SVGIG (reference sequence). The variable domain in full, completed from reference TRBV30 and TRBJ2-5, reads SQTIHQWPATLVQPVGSPLSLECTVEGTSNPNLYWYRQAAGRGLQLLFYSVGIGQISSEVPQNLSASRPQDRQFILSSKKLLLSDSGFYLCAWGVGLAGEETQYFGPGTRLLVL.

The CDR3 spells CASSLTGGENQPQHF. In DNA, the CDR3 is TGTGCCAGCAGCCTTACAGGGGGCGAGAATCAGCCCCAGCATTTT. The chain couples TRBV9 to TRBJ1-5; 9 bases are a match to TRBD1. CDR3 length: 15 residues. Per the germline V gene, CDR1 is SGDLS and CDR2 is YYNGEE. V lost 4 bases and J lost 4; bases outside the gene matches: 6.

The V and J genes are TRBV5-4 and TRBJ2-7; possible D gene TRBD1, 6 bases. V lost 4 bases and J lost 2, with 7 bases in between. Germline-derived CDR1 and CDR2 are SGHNT and YYREEE (reference sequence). CDR3 length equals 12 residues. The CDR3 loop is CASSRDTYEQYF. DNA for the CDR3: TGTGCCAGCAGCCGGGACACCTACGAGCAGTACTTC.

This clone came up a few times. The chain joins TRBV5-6 to TRBJ2-7; TRBD1 aligns across 7 bases. V shed 4 bases, J shed 7 bases, and the junction held 8 bases outside the gene matches. The CDR3 has 13 residues. Looked up from germline, CDR1 is SGHDT and CDR2 is YYEEEE. CDR3 coding DNA: TGTGCCAGCAGCGTGACAGGGTTTCAAGAGCAGTACTTC. It translates to CASSVTGFQEQYF.

The gene calls are TRBV30 and TRBJ2-5; tentative D call: TRBD2 (6 bases). V was trimmed by 3 bases and J by 4 bases, leaving 12 bases between them. CDR3 length equals 13 residues. The germline V gene has CDR1 GTSNPN and CDR2 SVGIG (reference sequence). The CDR3 nucleotides read TGTGCCTGGAGACGGAGGGGTGGAGAGACCCAGTACTTC. As protein: CAWRRRGGETQYF. Combining the CDR3 with reference TRBV30 and TRBJ2-5 gives the whole variable domain SQTIHQWPATLVQPVGSPLSLECTVEGTSNPNLYWYRQAAGRGLQLLFYSVGIGQISSEVPQNLSASRPQDRQFILSSKKLLLSDSGFYLCAWRRRGGETQYFGPGTRLLVL.

The rearrangement uses TRBV5-5 and TRBJ1-2, with TRBD1 identical over 9 bases. Trimming removed 0 bases from V and 8 bases from J; junction bases left unmatched: 8. Germline loops: CDR1 SGHKS, CDR2 YYEKEE (reference sequence). There are 15 residues in the CDR3. CDR3 sequence: CASSLGQGGLEGYTF. The CDR3 DNA reads as TGTGCCAGCAGCTTGGGACAGGGGGGATTAGAGGGCTACACCTTC. The full variable domain, completed using reference TRBV5-5 and TRBJ1-2, is DAGVTQSPTHLIKTRGQQVTLRCSPISGHKSVSWYQQVLGQGPQFIFQYYEKEERGRGNFPDRFSARQFPNYSSELNVNALLLGDSALYLCASSLGQGGLEGYTFGSGTRLTVV.

This clone has more than one count but fewer than ten. CDR3 sequence (DNA): TGTGCCAGCTCACTAAGGACAGGTAGCAATCAGCCCCAGCATTTT. As protein: CASSLRTGSNQPQHF. The chain uses TRBV18 and TRBJ1-5; 7 nucleotides agree with TRBD1. The V segment lost 4 bases and the J segment 0 bases; nucleotides outside the gene matches: 3. From germline, CDR1 is KGHSH and CDR2 LQKENI. The CDR3 covers 15 residues.

V and J are TRBV9 and TRBJ2-5; TRBD2 matches at 7 bases. The germline gives CDR1 SGDLS, CDR2 YYNGEE. The CDR3 is 17 amino acids. Losses at the gene ends were 3 bases for V and 5 bases for J; bases not matched to a gene: 16. For the CDR3, the DNA is TGTGCCAGCAGCGGCCTAGAGGGAGCGGGAAACAGGGAGACCCAGTACTTC. Translated, it gives CASSGLEGAGNRETQYF.

This clone was detected only once. The CDR3 DNA sequence: TGTGCCAGCAGTGGACGGACTAGCGGATCTCCCTACAATGAGCAGTTCTTC. Protein: CASSGRTSGSPYNEQFF. The chain is built from TRBV2 and TRBJ2-1, with TRBD2 identical over 10 bases. This CDR3 spans 17 amino acids. Germline assignment: CDR1 SNHLY and CDR2 FYNNEI. Trimming cost V 4 bases and J 2 bases; bases outside gene matches: 8.

The V and J genes are TRBV7-9 and TRBJ1-2, with unresolved D. The germline V and J ends were trimmed by 2 bases and 4 bases, with 11 bases remaining between them. The CDR3 loop spans 14 amino acids. The germline CDR1 and CDR2 sequences are SEHNR and FQNEAQ (reference sequence). The CDR3 loop is CASSLWEISYGYTF. The CDR3 DNA reads as TGTGCCAGCAGCTTATGGGAGATTTCCTATGGCTACACCTTC.

CDR3 protein: CASSRTSGSAHEQYF. The CDR3 region has the DNA TGCGCCAGCAGCCGAACTAGCGGGAGCGCACACGAGCAGTACTTC. The chain is built from TRBV5-1 and TRBJ2-7; TRBD2 aligns across 11 bases. CDR1 and CDR2 from the germline V gene are SGHRS and YFSETQ. This CDR3 has 15 amino acids. V gave up 4 bases and J gave up 5 bases; unmatched junction bases: 8.

The V gene is TRBV6-6, the J gene TRBJ1-2; weak D call: TRBD1 (6 bases). The length of the CDR3 is 15 residues. Germline V lookup: CDR1 MNHNY, CDR2 SVGAGI (reference sequence). The germline V and J ends were trimmed by 2 bases and 0 bases, with 10 bases remaining between them. CDR3 coding DNA: TGTGCCAGCAGTTACGGCTCAGGGGCTAACTATGGCTACACCTTC. Protein product: CASSYGSGANYGYTF.

This chain joins TRBV5-5 and TRBJ1-1; 7 bases fit TRBD1. Trimming at V came to 4 bases and at J to 0 bases, leaving 3 bases not matched to a gene. Germline CDR1 and CDR2: SGHKS and YYEKEE (reference sequence). The CDR3 contains 14 residues. The CDR3 loop reads CASSRQGMNTEAFF. CDR3 DNA sequence: TGTGCCAGCAGCAGACAGGGCATGAACACTGAAGCTTTCTTT.

This clone was found a few times. The V and J genes are TRBV28 and TRBJ2-1; TRBD2 matches 8 bases. CDR3 size: 16 residues. With V trimmed by 5 bases and J by 5 bases, 11 bases remained unmatched. CDR1 and CDR2 (germline): MDHEN, SYDVKM. CDR3 region: CASSPSGLGQHNEQFF. The CDR3 coding sequence is TGTGCCAGCAGTCCGTCGGGACTAGGGCAGCACAATGAGCAGTTCTTC.

The chain carries TRBV11-2 and TRBJ2-5; the match to TRBD2 covers 7 bases. Trimming cost V 2 bases and J 4 bases; bases outside gene matches: 4. This CDR3 is 14 amino acids long. In germline, CDR1 is SGHAT, CDR2 FQNNGV. CDR3 nucleotide sequence: TGTGCCAGCAGCTTAAGCGGGATAGGAGAGACCCAGTACTTC. Translation: CASSLSGIGETQYF. The full variable domain, rest sourced from reference TRBV11-2 and TRBJ2-5, is EAGVAQSPRYKIIEKRQSVAFWCNPISGHATLYWYQQILGQGPKLLIQFQNNGVVDDSQLPKDRFSAERLKGVDSTLKIQPAKLEDSAVYLCASSLSGIGETQYFGPGTRLLVL.

This chain uses TRBV5-5 with TRBJ1-1; D uncertain. V lost 4 bases, J lost 8 bases, and 12 bases lay in between. Germline CDR1 is SGHKS and CDR2 is YYEKEE (reference sequence). The CDR3 is 12 residues long. The CDR3 nucleotides are TGTGCCAGCAGCCCAGACATCGCCGAAGCTTTCTTT. Translation: CASSPDIAEAFF.

This chain uses TRBV7-9 with TRBJ1-2, with D perhaps matching TRBD1 (6 bases). The length of the CDR3 is 12 residues. The germline gives CDR1 SEHNR, CDR2 FQNEAQ (reference sequence). V lost 5 bases to trimming and J lost 6 bases, with 10 bases between them. The DNA of the CDR3 is TGTGCCAGCAGCCCGACAGGAGATGGCTACACCTTC. Encoded protein: CASSPTGDGYTF.